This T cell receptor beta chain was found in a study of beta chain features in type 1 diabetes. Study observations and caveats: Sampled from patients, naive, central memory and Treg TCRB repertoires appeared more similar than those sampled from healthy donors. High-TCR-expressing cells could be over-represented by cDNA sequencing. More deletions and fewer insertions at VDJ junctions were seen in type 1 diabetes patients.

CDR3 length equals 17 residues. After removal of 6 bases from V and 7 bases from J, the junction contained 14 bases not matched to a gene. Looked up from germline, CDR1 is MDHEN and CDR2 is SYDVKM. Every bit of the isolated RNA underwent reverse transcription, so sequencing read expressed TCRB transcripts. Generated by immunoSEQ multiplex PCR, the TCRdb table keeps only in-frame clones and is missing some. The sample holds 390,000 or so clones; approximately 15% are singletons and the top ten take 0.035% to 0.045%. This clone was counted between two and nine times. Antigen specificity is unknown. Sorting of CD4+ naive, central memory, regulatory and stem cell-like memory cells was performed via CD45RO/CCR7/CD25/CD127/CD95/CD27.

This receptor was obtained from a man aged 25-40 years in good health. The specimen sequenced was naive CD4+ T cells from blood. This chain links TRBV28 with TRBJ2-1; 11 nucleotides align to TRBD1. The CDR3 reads CASRFLRGQGVTNEQFF. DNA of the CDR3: TGTGCCAGCAGGTTCCTCCGGGGACAGGGGGTGACGAATGAGCAGTTCTTC.